The 13 T cell receptor beta chains below all came from one sample that was sequenced in a study of blood T cells in healthy people across ages. A J-beta primer mix and a sample-barcoded 5' primer were used in a second PCR of about 7 to 12 cycles. TCRdb reanalysed the 5' RACE reads using MiXCR and keeps one entry per CDR3 protein. The repertoire has some 1,500,000 distinct CDR3 sequences, approximately 43% of them found once; the top ten carry around 4%. The specimen was blood. The source is a woman in her late teens or twenties in good health.

The chain is built from TRBV20-1 and TRBJ1-5; D unclear. Trimming shortened V by 6 bases and J by 4 bases, and 10 bases separated the two germline ends. This CDR3 has 12 amino acids. Germline loops: CDR1 DFQATT, CDR2 SNEGSKA (reference sequence). CDR3: CSAMGPNQPQHF. The CDR3 nucleotides are TGCAGTGCCATGGGCCCAAATCAGCCCCAGCATTTT.

This clonotype showed up just once. The chain carries TRBV12-3 or TRBV12-4 and TRBJ1-1; D is unresolved. Trimming took off 5 bases at V and 1 base at J, with 17 bases between the two ends. The CDR3 spans 16 residues. CDR3 amino acids: CASSTGGEDSNTEAFF. The DNA of the CDR3 is TGTGCCAGCAGTACTGGCGGGGAGGATTCGAACACTGAAGCTTTCTTT.

This clonotype has only a few counts. The chain couples TRBV7-2 to TRBJ1-3, with D unclear. V lost 2 bases to trimming and J lost 0 bases, with 8 bases between them. Germline V gene sequence: CDR1 SGHTA, CDR2 FQGNSA. The CDR3 totals 15 residues. This chain's CDR3 is CASSLHIISGNTIYF. The CDR3 DNA sequence: TGTGCCAGCAGCTTACATATCATCTCTGGAAACACCATATATTTT. Together with reference TRBV7-2 and TRBJ1-3, the CDR3 gives the full variable domain: GAGVSQSPSNKVTEKGKDVELRCDPISGHTALYWYRQSLGQGLEFLIYFQGNSAPDKSGLPSDRFSAERTGGSVSTLTIQRTQQEDSAVYLCASSLHIISGNTIYFGEGSWLTVV.

The CDR3 DNA sequence: TGTGCCAGCAGCTCGACTGCAATAGCGGGGGGATTTACCTACGAGCAGTACTTC. This encodes CASSSTAIAGGFTYEQYF. The V call is TRBV7-8, the J call TRBJ2-7; 10 bases agree with TRBD2. This CDR3 spans 18 amino acids. Losses at the gene ends were 4 bases for V and 2 bases for J; bases not matched to a gene: 14. Germline CDR1 reads SGHVS; CDR2 reads FQNEAQ. Using reference TRBV7-8 and TRBJ2-7 for the parts outside the CDR3, the full variable domain is GAGVSQSPRYKVAKRGQDVALRCDPISGHVSLFWYQQALGQGPEFLTYFQNEAQLDKSGLPSDRFFAERPEGSVSTLKIQRTQQEDSAVYLCASSSTAIAGGFTYEQYFGPGTRLTVT.

The chain combines TRBV6-6 with TRBJ1-2, with D perhaps TRBD1 (5 bases). V lost 5 bases, J lost 7 bases, and 17 bases lay in between. This CDR3 is 14 amino acids long. CDR1 and CDR2 (germline): MNHNY, SVGAGI (reference sequence). The CDR3 DNA sequence: TGTGCCAGCAGTGATCCGGGGGGAGGGGTTGGCTACACCTTC. It is translated as CASSDPGGGVGYTF.

This clonotype came up a few times. This chain joins TRBV2 and TRBJ1-2; 9 nucleotides align to TRBD1. Trimming removed 6 bases from V and 3 bases from J; junction bases left unmatched: 5. The germline V gene encodes CDR1 SNHLY and CDR2 FYNNEI. There are 14 residues in the CDR3. In nucleotides, the CDR3 is TGTGCCAGCAGAGCGGACAGGGGCGACTATGGCTACACCTTC. Residues: CASRADRGDYGYTF.

This clonotype has just a few counts. The chain carries TRBV6-2 or TRBV6-3 and TRBJ2-2, with unresolved D. Trimming shortened V by 6 bases and J by 5 bases, and 13 bases separated the two germline ends. This CDR3 region has 14 residues. Germline values: CDR1 MNHEY, CDR2 SVGEGT. This chain's CDR3 is CASRRELSTGELFF. The DNA of the CDR3 is TGTGCCAGCAGGAGAGAGCTTAGTACCGGGGAGCTGTTTTTT.

The table lists this clonotype with a few counts. This chain joins TRBV4-3 and TRBJ2-6; D perhaps matches TRBD1 (5 bases). V lost 0 bases, J lost 2 bases, and 17 bases lay in between. This CDR3 has 19 amino acids. Germline V gene sequence: CDR1 LGHNA, CDR2 YSLEER. The DNA of the CDR3 is TGCGCCAGCAGCCAAGATCGCCCGGTGTCCAGGGCTGGGGCCAACGTCCTGACTTTC. This sequence encodes CASSQDRPVSRAGANVLTF.

A few counts support this clonotype. J is TRBJ2-3 and V is TRBV20-1; D perhaps matches TRBD2 (6 bases). The CDR3 is 14 residues long. The germline V gene encodes CDR1 DFQATT and CDR2 SNEGSKA (reference sequence). Trimming removed 0 bases from V and 5 bases from J, with 12 bases in between. CDR3 bases: TGCAGTGCTAGAGATAGGAGGGGAGGAGATACGCAGTATTTT. This gives the protein CSARDRRGGDTQYF.

The chain links TRBV6-2 or TRBV6-3 to TRBJ2-7; 7 bases are shared with TRBD2. V dropped 4 bases and J dropped 7; count of bases not matched to a gene: 10. This CDR3 is built from 14 residues. Germline CDR1 MNHEY, CDR2 SVGEGT. CDR3 sequence: CASSSSGALGEQYF. For the CDR3, the DNA is TGTGCCAGCAGTTCCAGCGGGGCGTTGGGTGAGCAGTACTTC.

This clonotype was picked up a small number of times. This chain links TRBV27 with TRBJ1-2, with a weak D call TRBD1 (6 bases). The V gene lost 3 bases and the J gene lost 5 bases, with 10 bases spanning the gap. Germline V gene data show CDR1 as MNHEY and CDR2 as SMNVEV (reference sequence). The CDR3 totals 13 residues. CDR3 DNA sequence: TGTGCCAGCAGTTTCGGGGGGCTTTATGGCTACACCTTC. Protein sequence: CASSFGGLYGYTF.

This clonotype was picked up a small number of times. The V gene is TRBV20-1, the J gene TRBJ2-1; 9 positions match TRBD2. The DNA end favors TRBJ2-7, so the J call may be wrong. The V gene's germline CDR1 is DFQATT and CDR2 SNEGSKA (reference sequence). The CDR3 is 16 amino acids. The CDR3 protein is CSGASGDPSSYNEQYF. The CDR3 DNA sequence: TGCAGTGGGGCTAGCGGGGATCCTAGCTCCTACAATGAGCAGTACTTC.

This clonotype was detected ten times or more. This chain links TRBV20-1 with TRBJ1-1; D is ambiguous. The CDR3 consists of 11 residues. The germline V and J ends were trimmed by 3 bases and 2 bases, with 4 bases remaining between them. The germline gives CDR1 DFQATT, CDR2 SNEGSKA (reference sequence). Here the CDR3 DNA reads TGCAGTGCTAGGGACAACACTGAAGCTTTCTTT. Translated, it gives CSARDNTEAFF.